This record concerns one T cell receptor (beta chain) sequence. What it recognizes is unknown. A J-beta primer mix and a sample-barcoded 5' primer were used in a second PCR of about 7 to 11 cycles. A template-switch adaptor containing 12 random nucleotides labeled each cDNA molecule. TCRdb reprocessed the 5' RACE reads with MiXCR, giving one entry per CDR3 protein. This repertoire shows some 1.4 million distinct CDR3 sequences, 40% to 50% found once; its top ten account for roughly 7.9%. This sample was taken from a study of blood T cells in healthy people across ages. The CDR3 contains 15 residues. Losses at the gene ends were 5 bases for V and 4 bases for J; bases not matched to a gene: 7. Study-level points and caveats: In the absence of known donor CMV status, changes in expanded clonotypes were possibly confounded. Observed TCR beta diversity per million T cells went down as age went up. This fall followed a roughly linear course with age.

The sample comprised blood. The source is a woman in her late teens or twenties in good health. The genes are TRBV12-3 or TRBV12-4 and TRBJ2-7, with 11 bases identical to TRBD1. For the CDR3, the DNA is TGTGCCAGCAGTAATCCGGGACAGGGGGTTTACGAGCAGTACTTC. This gives the protein CASSNPGQGVYEQYF.